These 16 T cell receptor beta chains were all obtained from the same sample, sequenced in a study of T cell clonality in common variable immunodeficiency. Assay used: immunoSEQ multiplex PCR; TCRdb lists only in-frame clones, some missing. Recorded here are about 39,000 clones, none singletons. Sequenced sample: peripheral blood mononuclear cells. The receptors stem from a person aged 18-70 years in good health.

This clone was found many times. The CDR3 extends 3 residues past the end of the read, so its final part is completed from the germline J gene. The chain combines TRBV5-1 with TRBJ2-7, with TRBD2 matching 11 bases. V lost 0 bases and J lost 3; bases outside the gene matches: 11. Germline V gene lookup returns CDR1 SGHRS and CDR2 YFSETQ. There are 18 residues in the CDR3. CDR3 sequence reads: CASSLEAPTSGSLYEQYF. CDR3 DNA (partial): TGCGCCAGCAGCTTGGAGGCACCTACTAGCGGGAGCCTCTACGAG. Using reference TRBV5-1 and TRBJ2-7 for the parts outside the CDR3, the full variable domain is KAGVTQTPRYLIKTRGQQVTLSCSPISGHRSVSWYQQTPGQGLQFLFEYFSETQRNKGNFPGRFSGRQFSNSRSEMNVSTLELGDSALYLCASSLEAPTSGSLYEQYFGPGTRLTVT.

The table lists this clone with many counts. The read ends 3 residues early relative to the CDR3; the germline J gene fills the gap. V is TRBV19 and J is TRBJ2-1; 11 bases align to TRBD2. J was trimmed by 9 bases and V by 3 bases; bases with no gene match: 4. This CDR3 has 14 amino acids. CDR1 LNHDA and CDR2 SQIVND come from the germline V gene (reference sequence). Here the CDR3 reads CASSISGRAVEQFF. The DNA read from the CDR3 is TGTGCCAGTAGTATTAGCGGGAGGGCCGTTGAG.

This clone appeared many times. The CDR3 end falls 3 residues outside the read, so it is completed with the germline J gene. The chain combines TRBV20-1 with TRBJ2-5; 12 positions agree with TRBD2. CDR1 DFQATT and CDR2 SNEGSKA come from the germline V gene (reference sequence). V shed 0 bases, J shed 5 bases, and the junction held 7 bases outside the gene matches. The CDR3 has 16 residues. This chain's CDR3 is CSARDRLAGGPETQYF. The sequenced part of the CDR3 DNA is TGCAGTGCTAGAGATCGTCTAGCGGGAGGGCCGGAGACC.

Ten or more counts support this clone. Read coverage stops 3 residues before the CDR3 terminus; the germline J gene supplies the remainder. The chain uses TRBV5-4 and TRBJ1-5, with a tentative D call TRBD1 (6 bases). The length of the CDR3 is 15 residues. Trimming removed 2 bases from V and 3 bases from J, with 12 bases in between. The germline V gene has CDR1 SGHNT and CDR2 YYREEE (reference sequence). The CDR3 sequence: CASSLSGQYNQPQHF. The sequenced CDR3 bases are TGTGCCAGCAGCTTAAGTGGACAGTACAATCAGCCC.

This clone was observed a handful of times. The observed sequence ends 3 residues before the CDR3 terminus, with the missing tail filled in from the germline J gene. The rearrangement joins TRBV20-1 to TRBJ1-2, with D uncertain. This CDR3 comprises 14 residues. Germline CDR1 and CDR2: DFQATT and SNEGSKA (reference sequence). The CDR3 bases that were read are TGCAGTGCTACGTCCAGCGGGAGACCCCATGAC. This gives the protein CSATSSGRPHD. The entire CDR3 protein reads CSATSSGRPHDYTF.

This clone appeared many times. Compared with germline, one end of the junction differs, possibly owing to a read error. The read is 3 residues too short to cover the CDR3 end, so that end is filled in from the germline J gene. The rearrangement uses TRBV14 and TRBJ2-1, with a weak D call TRBD2 (5 bases). The length of the CDR3 is 15 residues. Germline loops: CDR1 SGHDN, CDR2 FVKESK. The CDR3: CASNQDFSRGNEQFF. CDR3 DNA (partial): TGTGCCAGCAACCAAGATTTTTCCCGAGGGAATGAG.

This clone was seen at least ten times. The CDR3 goes on 3 residues after the read ends, and that part is filled in from the germline J gene. This chain connects TRBV12-3 or TRBV12-4 to TRBJ2-7; 8 positions agree with TRBD2. This CDR3 spans 15 amino acids. After removal of 4 bases from V and 1 base from J, the junction contained 6 bases not matched to a gene. The sequenced part of the CDR3 DNA is TGTGCCAGCAGTTACAGCGGGAGTCGGTCCTACGAG. This gives the protein CASSYSGSRSYE. Given in full, the CDR3 is CASSYSGSRSYEQYF.

This clone was detected ten times or more. The CDR3 end is not reached by the read, which stops 3 residues before it; the germline J gene fills it in. V usage is TRBV30 and J usage is TRBJ2-1, with 8 bases fitting TRBD1. With V trimmed by 3 bases and J by 3 bases, 4 bases remained unmatched. CDR1 GTSNPN and CDR2 SVGIG come from the germline V gene (reference sequence). This CDR3 region has 14 residues. CDR3 DNA, as far as it was read: TGTGCCTGGAGCCCGGGACAGGTCTACAATGAG. This sequence encodes CAWSPGQVYNE. The whole CDR3 region reads CAWSPGQVYNEQFF.

This clone was observed many times. The sequenced fragment ends 3 residues before the CDR3 boundary, so the rest is inferred from the germline J gene. J is TRBJ2-3 and V is TRBV7-7, with TRBD1 matching 8 bases. The V and J ends lost 5 bases and 2 bases, in that order; junction bases with no gene match: 6. The CDR3 spans 15 residues. Germline CDR1 SSHAT, CDR2 FNYEAQ (reference sequence). This chain's CDR3 is CASSPRTGYTDTQYF. Partial CDR3 DNA: TGTGCCAGCAGCCCCCGGACAGGGTACACAGATACG.

A few counts support this clone. The CDR3 is cut off 3 residues early in the read; its end comes from the germline J gene. This chain uses TRBV7-9 with TRBJ1-1; 8 bases agree with TRBD1. Germline CDR1 reads SEHNR; CDR2 reads FQNEAQ (reference sequence). The CDR3 length is 13 residues. The CDR3 bases that were read are TGTGCCAGCAGCTTAATGGACAGGGAGAAG. Its protein is CASSLMDREK. The CDR3 in its entirety is CASSLMDREKAFF. Variable domain in full (rest from reference TRBV7-9 and TRBJ1-1): DTGVSQNPRHKITKRGQNVTFRCDPISEHNRLYWYRQTLGQGPEFLTYFQNEAQLEKSRLLSDRFSAERPKGSFSTLEIQRTEQGDSAMYLCASSLMDREKAFFGQGTRLTVV.

Only a few counts were recorded for this clone. The read terminates 3 residues ahead of where the CDR3 ends, so the germline J gene completes it. The rearrangement links TRBV11-2 to TRBJ2-3; 9 nucleotides line up with TRBD2. Germline CDR1 and CDR2: SGHAT and FQNNGV. The length of the CDR3 is 15 residues. The chain's CDR3 is CASSYSGSVLQTQYF. The sequenced part of the CDR3 DNA is TGTGCCAGCAGCTATAGCGGGAGTGTCTTACAGACG.

Comment on this clone: The read halts 3 residues ahead of the CDR3 end, with the missing end drawn from the germline J gene. The genes are TRBV7-9 and TRBJ2-2, with D possibly matching TRBD1 (6 bases). This CDR3 has 15 residues. Per the germline V gene, CDR1 is SEHNR and CDR2 is FQNEAQ (reference sequence). V was cut by 6 bases and J by 3 bases, with 14 bases left in between. CDR3 DNA, as far as it was read: TGTGCCAGCAGACCCGGGACACCCTACACCGGGGAG. The encoded protein is CASRPGTPYTGE. The full CDR3 reads CASRPGTPYTGELFF.

This clone has at least ten counts. The read is 3 residues too short to cover the CDR3 end, so that end is filled in from the germline J gene. V gene TRBV20-1 combines with J gene TRBJ2-7; tentative D call: TRBD2 (6 bases). Germline V gene data show CDR1 as DFQATT and CDR2 as SNEGSKA (reference sequence). This CDR3 has 15 amino acids. V was pared by 4 bases and J by 0 bases, with 16 bases between. The CDR3 protein is CSATPHGGISYEQYF. CDR3 DNA (partial): TGCAGTGCTACCCCCCACGGCGGGATCTCCTACGAG.

This clone was found many times. Coverage ceases 3 residues before the CDR3 finishes, and the germline J gene fills in the end. V and J are TRBV11-2 and TRBJ2-3, with a weak D call TRBD1 (6 bases). This CDR3 has 12 amino acids. V gave up 5 bases and J gave up 6 bases, with 9 bases separating them. Germline V gene sequence: CDR1 SGHAT, CDR2 FQNNGV. This CDR3 reads CASSPRGDTQYF. The sequenced part of the CDR3 DNA is TGTGCCAGCAGCCCAAGGGGGGATACG.

This clone occurred many times. The read falls 3 residues short of the CDR3 end, and the missing part is taken from the germline J gene. The J gene is TRBJ2-7, the V gene TRBV5-1; D gene ambiguous. The V end lost 4 bases, the J end lost 3 bases, and 14 bases lay between the germline ends. Germline V CDR1 and CDR2: SGHRS, YFSETQ. The CDR3 runs 14 residues. CDR3 residues: CASSPPGLHYEQYF. The CDR3 bases that were read are TGCGCCAGCAGCCCACCGGGTCTCCACTACGAG.

This clone was seen ten or more times. The CDR3 is cut off 3 residues early in the read; its end comes from the germline J gene. The J gene is TRBJ2-7, the V gene TRBV6-1; 8 nucleotides match TRBD1. Germline V gene data show CDR1 as MNHNS and CDR2 as SASEGT. The length of the CDR3 is 15 residues. Unmatched junction bases numbered 10, after V lost 4 bases and J lost 5 bases. The CDR3: CASSARTGTFNEQYF. Partial CDR3 DNA: TGTGCCAGCAGTGCCCGGACAGGGACCTTCAACGAG.